This TCR beta chain stems from a study of shared clonotypes between healthy human individuals. General study results and limits: Large depth notwithstanding, sorted-subset sequencing proved incomplete by rarefaction. Naive subsets generally had larger estimated richness than memory subsets.

About this clone: Its antigen is not identified.

J lost 4 bases, V lost 2 bases, and 8 bases had no gene match. The CDR3 runs to 15 residues. The V gene's germline CDR1 is SGHDT and CDR2 YYEEEE. The assay was carried out at the deep level. Per sorted-subset replicate PCR, input was around 220 ng DNA, representing around 28,000 T cell genomes. Using immunoSEQ multiplex PCR, the repertoire was profiled, and TCRdb retains in-frame clones only, with some absent. The sample shows about 2 million clones, about 95% of them seen only once. Positively selected for CCR7, the CD45RO-negative cells used as naive CD8 cells excluded terminally differentiated effector memory CD45RA+ cells.

This receptor was identified in a man younger than 35 in good health. Sequencing was done on a sample of naive CD8+ T cells sorted from blood. The rearrangement joins TRBV5-6 to TRBJ1-2; the match to TRBD1 covers 7 bases. CDR3: CASSFGTVVFYGYTF. The DNA of the CDR3 is TGTGCCAGCAGCTTTGGGACAGTAGTATTCTATGGCTACACCTTC. The whole variable domain, remainder taken from reference TRBV5-6 and TRBJ1-2, is DAGVTQSPTHLIKTRGQQVTLRCSPKSGHDTVSWYQQALGQGPQFIFQYYEEEERQRGNFPDRFSGHQFPNYSSELNVNALLLGDSALYLCASSFGTVVFYGYTFGSGTRLTVV.